This T cell receptor (beta chain) was sequenced in a study of high-grade serous ovarian cancer treatment subgroups. Overall study context: Samples averaged around 13,000 reads and around 7,000 unique TCR beta rearrangements.

Tumor samples were taken before definitive surgery or chemotherapy. Profiling relied on immunoSEQ multiplex PCR, and the TCRdb table lists in-frame clones only, not all of them. The sample contains just over 35,000 clones, about four fifths of which appear only once. The source is a human donor with high-grade serous ovarian cancer. The sequenced sample consisted of tumor tissue.

CDR3 bases: TGCGCCAGCAGAGAAAAAGGGGCTCCATTGAACACTGAAGCTTTCTTT. It is translated as CASREKGAPLNTEAFF. The V gene is TRBV10-2, the J gene TRBJ1-1, with a weak D call TRBD1 (5 bases). The CDR3 loop spans 16 amino acids. V dropped 6 bases and J dropped 0 bases, with 17 bases sitting between them. CDR1 is WSHSY and CDR2 is SAAADI in the germline V gene.